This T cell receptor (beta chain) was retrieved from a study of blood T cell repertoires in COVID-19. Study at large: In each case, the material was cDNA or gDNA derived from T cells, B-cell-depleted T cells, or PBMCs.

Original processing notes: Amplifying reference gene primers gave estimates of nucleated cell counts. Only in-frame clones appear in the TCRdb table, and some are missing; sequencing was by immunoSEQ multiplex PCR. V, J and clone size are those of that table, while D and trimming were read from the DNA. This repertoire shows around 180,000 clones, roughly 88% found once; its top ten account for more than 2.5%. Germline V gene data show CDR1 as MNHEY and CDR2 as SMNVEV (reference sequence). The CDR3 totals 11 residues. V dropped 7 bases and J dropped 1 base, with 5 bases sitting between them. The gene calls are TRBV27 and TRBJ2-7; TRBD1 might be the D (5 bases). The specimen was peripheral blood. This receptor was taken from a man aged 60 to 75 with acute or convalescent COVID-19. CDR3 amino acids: CASKGSYEQYF. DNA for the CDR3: TGTGCCAGCAAGGGGTCCTACGAGCAGTACTTC.